Given below is one T cell receptor beta chain in context. This specimen belongs to a study of shared clonotypes between healthy human individuals. V was pared by 1 base and J by 0 bases, with 4 bases between. This CDR3 is 13 amino acids long. The germline gives CDR1 SGHRS, CDR2 YFSETQ. The authors ran unsorted PBMC replicate PCRs on about 320 ng DNA, some 30,000 T cell genomes. Sequencing was performed with immunoSEQ multiplex PCR; in TCRdb, only in-frame clones are kept and a portion is missing. Among about 490,000 clones listed, 81% were seen once. This rearrangement joins TRBV5-1 to TRBJ2-5; unclear D gene. The TCR sequence derives from a woman in her thirties or forties in good health. Some clones in this sample may be carry-over from other donors' samples. Source material: PBMCs. The CDR3 here is CASSLRDQETQYF. In nucleotides, the CDR3 is TGCGCCAGCAGCTTGCGGGACCAAGAGACCCAGTACTTC. Together with reference TRBV5-1 and TRBJ2-5, the CDR3 gives the full variable domain: KAGVTQTPRYLIKTRGQQVTLSCSPISGHRSVSWYQQTPGQGLQFLFEYFSETQRNKGNFPGRFSGRQFSNSRSEMNVSTLELGDSALYLCASSLRDQETQYFGPGTRLLVL.